A selection of T cell receptor beta chains follows, all from one sample in a study of Ad26.COV2.S vaccination and SARS-CoV-2 variants. Data came from immunoSEQ multiplex PCR; TCRdb stores just in-frame clones and leaves some out. The data contain about 680,000 clones, roughly 90% of them singletons. Specimen: peripheral blood, collected in a trial of Ad26.COV2.S vaccine versus placebo. The source of these receptors is a person aged 18-65 years who received the Ad26.COV2.S COVID-19 vaccine or a placebo. The CDR3 runs from the conserved cysteine through the conserved F or W. D genes are given only for firm matches. Clone size, where shown, is once, few, many, or a class for clones that have expanded.

v_call	j_call	clone_size	d_call	cdr3_nt	cdr3_aa
TRBV10-2	TRBJ2-7	-	-	TGCGCCAGCCACCGGGCCCCTGGGGCCGAGCAGTACTTC	CASHRAPGAEQYF
TRBV19	TRBJ2-7	-	-	TGTGCCAGTAGGCAGGAGTTGGGGTACGAGCAGTACTTC	CASRQELGYEQYF
TRBV11-1	TRBJ2-5	-	-	TGTGCCAGCAGCCCACCCCCCAGGACAGCTGAAGAGACCCAGTACTTC	CASSPPPRTAEETQYF
TRBV27	TRBJ1-1	-	-	TGTGCCAGCAGTCCACAGGGCCGAACTGAAGCTTTCTTT	CASSPQGRTEAFF
TRBV7-6	TRBJ1-2	-	-	TGTGCCAGCAGCTTAGCCTCGACACCGAACTATGGCTACACCTTC	CASSLASTPNYGYTF
TRBV7-2	TRBJ2-5	-	-	TGTGCCAGCAGCTTCGGTCTATACCCAGAGACCCAGTACTTC	CASSFGLYPETQYF
TRBV5-6	TRBJ2-7	-	-	TGTGCCAGCAGCCGGACGACCGGGATTGCCTACGAGCAGTACTTC	CASSRTTGIAYEQYF
TRBV4-2	TRBJ1-1	-	-	TGTGCCAGCAGCCAAGGGGGAGAGGGACTTGAAGCTTTCTTT	CASSQGGEGLEAFF
TRBV29-1	TRBJ2-7	few	-	TGCAGCGTTGTAAGGGAGAGCTCCTACGAGCAGTACTTC	CSVVRESSYEQYF
TRBV10-3	TRBJ2-5	-	TRBD1	TGTGCCATCAAGACTACAGGGGGCATTGGAGAGACCCAGTACTTC	CAIKTTGGIGETQYF
TRBV28	TRBJ1-1	-	-	TGTGCCAGCAGTTTTACTTCATCTAACACTGAAGCTTTCTTT	CASSFTSSNTEAFF
TRBV3-1/TRBV3-2	TRBJ2-5	few	-	TGTGCCAGCAGCCAAGATCCCCAGCTTACACCCTGGGAGACCCAGTACTTC	CASSQDPQLTPWETQYF
TRBV20-1	TRBJ1-2	-	-	TGCAGTGCCTACCCGTCCGATGGCTACACCTTC	CSAYPSDGYTF
TRBV6-1	TRBJ1-4	-	-	TGTGCCAGCAGTGACAGGGAGGAAAAACTGTTTTTT	CASSDREEKLFF
TRBV21-1	TRBJ1-5	-	-	TGTGCCAGCAGCGCGTGGGGGGGCAGTAAATTTTATAGCAATCAGCCCCAGCATTTT	CASSAWGGSKFYSNQPQHF
TRBV3-1/TRBV3-2	TRBJ2-3	-	-	TGTGCCAGCAGCCAAGCGGGGGAAGCTGAGACAGATACGCAGTATTTT	CASSQAGEAETDTQYF
TRBV5-1	TRBJ2-7	-	-	TGCGCCAGCGGGGTGGGACATAGGCCCTACGAGCAGTACTTC	CASGVGHRPYEQYF
TRBV5-1	TRBJ1-1	-	-	TGCGCCAGCAGCTTGGGGGCAGGGTGGGACACTGAAGCTTTCTTT	CASSLGAGWDTEAFF
TRBV19	TRBJ2-2	-	-	TGTGCCAGTAGTATAGGACCCGGGGAGCTGTTTTTT	CASSIGPGELFF
TRBV27	TRBJ2-7	-	-	TGTGCCAGCAGTTCCGGACGGAGTTACGAGCAGTACTTC	CASSSGRSYEQYF
TRBV30	TRBJ2-6	-	-	TGTGCCTGGAGCCCTGGGGCCAACGTCCTGACTTTC	CAWSPGANVLTF
TRBV5-6	TRBJ1-5	few	-	TGTGCCAGCAGCTTGTCTCCCAGGGATCAGCCCCAGCATTTT	CASSLSPRDQPQHF
TRBV29-1	TRBJ2-2	-	-	TGCAGCGTTGGCGGGACCCTCACCGGGGAGCTGTTTTTT	CSVGGTLTGELFF
TRBV19	TRBJ1-4	-	-	TGTGCCAGTAGTATCGAACCGGGGATAACTAATGAAAAACTGTTTTTT	CASSIEPGITNEKLFF
TRBV5-4	TRBJ2-3	-	-	TGTGCCAGCAGCTTCTCCGGATCCCCCACAGATACGCAGTATTTT	CASSFSGSPTDTQYF
TRBV19	TRBJ1-2	-	TRBD1	TGTGCCAGTAGGGGACAGGGAAACCCCCCCGGTGGCTACACCTTC	CASRGQGNPPGGYTF
TRBV10-3	TRBJ1-1	-	TRBD1	TGTGCCATCAGTGAGTCGCCGGGACAGGGGGAAAAGACTGAAGCTTTCTTT	CAISESPGQGEKTEAFF
TRBV7-2	TRBJ2-7	-	TRBD2	TGTGCCAGCAGTTCCGAGCGGGGGCTCTCCTACGAGCAGTACTTC	CASSSERGLSYEQYF
TRBV7-9	TRBJ1-2	-	-	TGTGCCAGCAGCTTAAATCAGGTCTATGGCTACACCTTC	CASSLNQVYGYTF
TRBV11-2	TRBJ2-7	-	TRBD2	TGTGCCAGCAGCTGGACTAGCGGGAGTCAATACGAGCAGTACTTC	CASSWTSGSQYEQYF
TRBV2	TRBJ1-6	once	-	TGTGCCAGCAGTGAAGAGTGGGCAAAGAATAATTCACCCCTCCACTTT	CASSEEWAKNNSPLHF
TRBV19	TRBJ1-6	-	TRBD1	TGTGCCAGTAGTGGTACAGGGGGCGGTTGGTCACCCCTCCACTTT	CASSGTGGGWSPLHF
TRBV7-6	TRBJ2-3	-	TRBD1	TGTGCCAGCAGCTTAATGGGGGGGACAGGGCGCACAGATACGCAGTATTTT	CASSLMGGTGRTDTQYF
TRBV4-1	TRBJ2-1	-	TRBD1	TGCGCCAGCAGCCAAGACGGTGGGACAGGGGCCAATGAGCAGTTCTTC	CASSQDGGTGANEQFF
TRBV12-1	TRBJ2-5	-	-	TGTGCCAGCAGCCCCCGGGACCCCCGGGAGACCCAGTACTTC	CASSPRDPRETQYF
TRBV4-2	TRBJ2-7	once	TRBD1	TGTGCCAGCAGCCGGAGACAGGGGGACGAGCAGTACTTC	CASSRRQGDEQYF
TRBV4-3	TRBJ2-7	few	-	TGCGCCAGCAGCCAAGCTCAGGGGTCCTACGAGCAGTACTTC	CASSQAQGSYEQYF
TRBV11-2	TRBJ2-7	-	TRBD1	TGTGCCAGCAGCGAAACAGGGGGCTACGAGCAGTACTTC	CASSETGGYEQYF
TRBV10-3	TRBJ1-1	-	-	TGTGCCATCAGGCGGGACGGCCCGAACACTGAAGCTTTCTTT	CAIRRDGPNTEAFF
TRBV10-2	TRBJ2-3	-	TRBD2	TGCGCCAGCAGTGAGTCTCGGACTAGCGGGCTACGCACAGATACGCAGTATTTT	CASSESRTSGLRTDTQYF
TRBV7-2	TRBJ2-7	-	-	TGTGCCAGCAGCTCGCGCGGGACACACTACGAGCAGTACTTC	CASSSRGTHYEQYF
TRBV5-1	TRBJ2-7	-	TRBD2	TGCGCCAGCAGTTTAAGACTAGCTACGTCCTACGAGCAGTACTTC	CASSLRLATSYEQYF
TRBV3-1/TRBV3-2	TRBJ2-7	-	-	TGTGCCAGCAGCCAAGAGGGCATCACCTACGAGCAGTACTTC	CASSQEGITYEQYF
TRBV27	TRBJ2-5	-	TRBD1	TGTGCCAGCAGTTTCACCGGGACAGCGGTTATCGCCCAGTACTTC	CASSFTGTAVIAQYF
TRBV10-2	TRBJ2-1	-	TRBD2	TGCGCCAGCAGGGGAGCGGGAGTAGGGGCCAATGAGCAGTTCTTC	CASRGAGVGANEQFF
TRBV5-1	TRBJ2-7	once	TRBD2	TGCGCCAGCAGCTTGCGGGCTAGCGGGATAGACGAGCAGTACTTC	CASSLRASGIDEQYF
TRBV9	TRBJ2-3	once	TRBD2	TGTGCCAGCAGCGTAGGGGTAGCGGGGGTTTGGACAGATACGCAGTATTTT	CASSVGVAGVWTDTQYF